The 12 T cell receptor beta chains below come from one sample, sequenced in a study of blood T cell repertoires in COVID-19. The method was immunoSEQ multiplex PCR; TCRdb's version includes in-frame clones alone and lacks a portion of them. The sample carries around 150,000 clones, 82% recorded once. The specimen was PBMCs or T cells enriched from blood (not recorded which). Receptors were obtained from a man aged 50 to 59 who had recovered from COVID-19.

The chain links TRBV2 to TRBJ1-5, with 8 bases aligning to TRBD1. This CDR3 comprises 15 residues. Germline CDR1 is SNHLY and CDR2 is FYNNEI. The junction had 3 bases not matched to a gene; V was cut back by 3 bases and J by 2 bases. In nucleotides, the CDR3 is TGTGCCAGCAGTGAGGACAGGGCGGGCAATCAGCCCCAGCATTTT. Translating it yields CASSEDRAGNQPQHF.

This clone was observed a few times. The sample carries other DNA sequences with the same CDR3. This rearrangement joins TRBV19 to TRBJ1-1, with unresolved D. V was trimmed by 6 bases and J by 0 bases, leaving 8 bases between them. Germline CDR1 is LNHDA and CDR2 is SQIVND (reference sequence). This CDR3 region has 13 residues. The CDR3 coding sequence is TGTGCCAGTAGAGACTCCCTGAACACTGAAGCTTTCTTT. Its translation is CASRDSLNTEAFF.

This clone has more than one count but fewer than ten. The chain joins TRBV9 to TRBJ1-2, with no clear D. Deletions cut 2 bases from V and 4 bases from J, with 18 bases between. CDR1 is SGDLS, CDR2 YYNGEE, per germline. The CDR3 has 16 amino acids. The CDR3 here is CASSVSGEAPAYGYTF. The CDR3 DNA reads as TGTGCCAGCAGCGTGAGTGGGGAGGCGCCGGCCTATGGCTACACCTTC.

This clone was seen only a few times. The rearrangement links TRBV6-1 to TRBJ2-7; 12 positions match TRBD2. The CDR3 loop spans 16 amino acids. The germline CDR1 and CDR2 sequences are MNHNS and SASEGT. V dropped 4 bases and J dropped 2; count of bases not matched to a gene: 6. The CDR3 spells CASSVRTSGIPYEQYF. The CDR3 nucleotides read TGTGCCAGCAGTGTCAGGACTAGCGGGATCCCCTACGAGCAGTACTTC.

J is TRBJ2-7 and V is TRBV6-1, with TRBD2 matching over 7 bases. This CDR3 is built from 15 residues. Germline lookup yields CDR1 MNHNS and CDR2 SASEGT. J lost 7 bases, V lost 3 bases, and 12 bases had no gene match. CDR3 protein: CASSDPYGGFEEQYF. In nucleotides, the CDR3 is TGTGCCAGCAGTGACCCGTACGGGGGGTTTGAGGAGCAGTACTTC.

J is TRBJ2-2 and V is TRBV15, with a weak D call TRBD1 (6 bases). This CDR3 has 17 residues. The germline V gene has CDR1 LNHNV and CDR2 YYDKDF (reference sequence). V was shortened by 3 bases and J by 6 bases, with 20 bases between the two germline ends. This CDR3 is CATSSPLRGSFAGELFF. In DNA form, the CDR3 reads TGTGCCACCAGCAGTCCCCTGAGGGGGAGTTTCGCCGGGGAGCTGTTTTTT.

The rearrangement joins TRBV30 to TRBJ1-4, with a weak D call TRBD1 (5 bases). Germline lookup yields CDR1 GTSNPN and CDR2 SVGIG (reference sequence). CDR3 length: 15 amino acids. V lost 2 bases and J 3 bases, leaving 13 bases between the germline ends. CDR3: CAWSPPGHSNEKLFF. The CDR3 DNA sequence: TGTGCCTGGAGTCCCCCCGGACACTCTAATGAAAAACTGTTTTTT.

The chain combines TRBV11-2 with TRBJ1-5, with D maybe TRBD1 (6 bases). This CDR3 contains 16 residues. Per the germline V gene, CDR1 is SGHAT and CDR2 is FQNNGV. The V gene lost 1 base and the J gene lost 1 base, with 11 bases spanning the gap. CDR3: CASSLGPDRSNQPQHF. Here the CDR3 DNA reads TGTGCCAGCAGCTTAGGGCCTGACAGGAGCAATCAGCCCCAGCATTTT.

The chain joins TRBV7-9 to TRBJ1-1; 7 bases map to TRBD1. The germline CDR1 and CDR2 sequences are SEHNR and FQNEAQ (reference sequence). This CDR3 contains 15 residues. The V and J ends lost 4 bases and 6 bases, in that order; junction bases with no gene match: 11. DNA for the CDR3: TGTGCCAGCAGCTCCACCCTGACAGGGATGGCTGAAGCTTTCTTT. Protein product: CASSSTLTGMAEAFF.

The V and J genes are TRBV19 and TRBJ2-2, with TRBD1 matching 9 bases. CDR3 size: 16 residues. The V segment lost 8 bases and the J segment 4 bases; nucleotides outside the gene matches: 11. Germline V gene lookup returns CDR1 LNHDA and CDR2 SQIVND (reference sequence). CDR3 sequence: CASRVPGQGITGELFF. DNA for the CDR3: TGTGCCAGTCGCGTACCGGGACAGGGAATCACCGGGGAGCTGTTTTTT.

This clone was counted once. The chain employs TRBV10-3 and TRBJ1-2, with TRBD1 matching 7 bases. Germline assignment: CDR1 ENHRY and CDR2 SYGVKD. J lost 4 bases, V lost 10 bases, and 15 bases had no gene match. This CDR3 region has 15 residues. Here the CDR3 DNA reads TGTGCCACAAGAGGGGAACAGGGGTCCCTCTATGGCTACACCTTC. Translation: CATRGEQGSLYGYTF.

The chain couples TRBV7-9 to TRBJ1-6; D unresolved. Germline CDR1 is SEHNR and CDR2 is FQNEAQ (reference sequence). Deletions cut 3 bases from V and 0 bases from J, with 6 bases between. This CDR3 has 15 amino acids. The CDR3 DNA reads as TGTGCCAGCAGCTTGAGGAGCTCCTATAATTCACCCCTCCACTTT. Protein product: CASSLRSSYNSPLHF.